This T cell receptor beta chain was identified during a study of tumor-infiltrating lymphocytes in primary liver carcinoma (dated by TCRdb to 2017 to 2019). Broadly, across the study: Hepatocellular carcinoma (four) or combined HCC and intrahepatic cholangiocarcinoma (one) was present in the five patients, who were three men and two women aged 30 to 69 years. Tumors of the five patients were stage T1-T3 N0M0 with maximum diameters of about 4.2 to 11 cm. Each sample produced about 3.5 to 7.5 million productive TCRbeta reads, and read depth showed no significant difference between tissue types. TCRbeta repertoire sequencing, expression microarrays and whole-exome sequencing were combined in the study across five regions of each liver tumor, with adjacent normal tissue and blood also included. A total of approximately 35 specimens from 5 patients underwent TCRbeta repertoire sequencing, comprising 25 tumor regions, 5 adjacent noncancerous liver tissues and 5 peripheral blood samples. Agilent mRNA microarray profiling was performed on the approximately 25 tumor region samples to relate TCRbeta repertoire diversity to the local molecular phenotype. High reproducibility was observed for the technical replicate repertoires, with mean shared-clone rates about 0.89 and correlation coefficients above 0.95. The study at large found these results: Since the samples were bulk and unsorted, there was no way to compare CD4+ and CD8+ T cell repertoires. Consistent with antigen-driven expansion, pairs of tumor regions showed higher repertoire overlap (mean around 36%) than either tumor-adjacent pairs (about 17%) or tumor-blood pairs (roughly 15%). Only about 8-25% of top clones were found in all five regions of a tumor, suggesting spatial heterogeneity of tumor-infiltrating T cells. The study included only four to six patients, and the authors note findings should be validated in a larger study. The top 250 clones accounted for a significantly greater share of the repertoire in tumors than in blood (p = 0.039). Only the TCR beta chain was sequenced, which likely underestimates true repertoire diversity because unpaired alpha chains were not captured.

Details on this clonotype: The target of this receptor is not known. Sequence at one end of the junction differs from germline and may be a read error.

The CDR3 measures 14 amino acids from cysteine to phenylalanine. The entry retains the CDR3 DNA only, 42 bases that are in frame from base 1. CDR1 and CDR2 are read off the germline V gene as MNHNS and SASEGT. TCRbeta-specific cDNA was reverse-transcribed from approximately 460 ng total RNA using a constant-region primer and ProtoScript II reverse transcriptase. The TCRbeta libraries were prepared through three rounds of nested multiplex PCR following a slightly modified ARM-PCR procedure. Multiplex TRBV1-TRBV30 forward primers and a Cbeta reverse primer were used in the first two PCR rounds, each of which was run for 10 cycles. Sample barcodes and Illumina adapters were added in a final 25-cycle PCR with Deep VentR polymerase. Before sequencing, amplicons between 200 and 500 bp were purified from gel using a QIAquick gel extraction kit. The TCRbeta amplicons were sequenced with 250-bp paired-end reads on an Illumina HiSeq 2500. Per the authors' processing: Trimmomatic v0.33 was used to quality-trim the reads, and FLASH v1.2.11 was used to merge paired reads so that full CDR3 sequences could be recovered. V, D and J germline segments were assigned to the rearranged TCRbeta sequences using MiGEC v1.2.1b. Clonotype statistics and Shannon-Wiener diversity indices were calculated with VDJtools v1.0.0. To cut down on sampling bias, every analysis after diversity analysis relied on just the 250 most abundant clonotypes from each sample. TCRdb itself trimmed the public reads at Q25 with fastp, ran MiXCR and retained productive beta chains. Rows are combined by CDR3 protein, so each entry shows the most common genes and DNA. The V and J calls and clone size are TCRdb's, not the authors'. This sample holds about 30,000 distinct CDR3 sequences; approximately 71% were observed only once. The ten biggest clones cover around a third of the sample.

Total RNA and DNA were co-extracted from approximately 20-30 mg of bulk tissue with the AllPrep DNA/RNA mini kit, without cell sorting. Between November 2015 and early 2016, five patients in China with histopathologically diagnosed primary liver carcinoma had surgical resection. Chronic HBV infection was present in the patients, and the patients were treatment-naive at sampling. Five spatially separated regions were sampled from each tumor: the superior, inferior, left-lateral and right-lateral poles, plus the tumor centre. Histological examination found more than 75% viable tumor cells in every tumor sample. Fresh tumor and adjacent tissue pieces were bisected; one half was stored in RNAlater at -80°C, the other sent for histology.

The sequence is built from TRBV6-1 and TRBJ2-2; the D gene cannot be resolved reliably. The source material was liver tumor tissue from sampling region 3. The cell subset or site label, as the study defines it: tumor region T3, left-lateral pole. This TCR was recovered from a young woman with primary liver carcinoma and hepatitis B virus infection. CDR3 region: CANSELFLRGELFF. The DNA is as follows: TGTGCCAACAGTGAACTGTTCTTGAGGGGGGAGCTGTTTTTT.